Included here is one T cell receptor beta chain sequence, with context. The sample is drawn from a study of blood T cell repertoires in COVID-19. The overall study: Researchers got acute and convalescent COVID-19 samples from the United States, Italy and Spain. T cells, B-cell-depleted T cells, or PBMCs supplied cDNA or gDNA.

In germline, CDR1 is SNHLY, CDR2 FYNNEI. CDR3 length equals 15 residues. V was pared by 5 bases and J by 5 bases, with 10 bases of the junction left unmatched. In the authors' workflow: For nucleated cells, counts were estimated from reference gene primer amplification. Data came from immunoSEQ multiplex PCR; TCRdb stores just in-frame clones and leaves some out. The V and J calls and clone size were taken over from that table, and D and trimming were inferred from the DNA. This table holds under 300,000 clones, roughly 84% found once. The sequencing sample was made of peripheral blood. The TCR originated in a woman aged 35 to 49 who had recovered from COVID-19. The V gene is TRBV2, the J gene TRBJ1-1, with 8 bases identical to TRBD1. CDR3 protein: CASSPSTGAGTEAFF. The DNA for the CDR3 is TGTGCCAGCAGTCCCTCGACAGGGGCGGGAACTGAAGCTTTCTTT.